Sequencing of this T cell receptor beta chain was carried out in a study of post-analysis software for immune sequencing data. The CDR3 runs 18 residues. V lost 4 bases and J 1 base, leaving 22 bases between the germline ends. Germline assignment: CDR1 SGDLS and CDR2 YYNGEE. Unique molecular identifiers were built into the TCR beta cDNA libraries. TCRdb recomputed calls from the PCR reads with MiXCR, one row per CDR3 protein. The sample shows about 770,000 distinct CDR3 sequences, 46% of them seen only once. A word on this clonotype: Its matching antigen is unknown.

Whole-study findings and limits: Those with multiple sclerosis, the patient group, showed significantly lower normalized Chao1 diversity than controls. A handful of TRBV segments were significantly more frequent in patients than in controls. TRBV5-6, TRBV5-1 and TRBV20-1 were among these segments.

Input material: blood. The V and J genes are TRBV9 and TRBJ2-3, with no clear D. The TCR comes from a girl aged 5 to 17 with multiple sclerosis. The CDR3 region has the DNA TGTGCCAGCAGCCCGAAGACCCCGCTCGAAGCCCGCACAGATACGCAGTATTTT. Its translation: CASSPKTPLEARTDTQYF.